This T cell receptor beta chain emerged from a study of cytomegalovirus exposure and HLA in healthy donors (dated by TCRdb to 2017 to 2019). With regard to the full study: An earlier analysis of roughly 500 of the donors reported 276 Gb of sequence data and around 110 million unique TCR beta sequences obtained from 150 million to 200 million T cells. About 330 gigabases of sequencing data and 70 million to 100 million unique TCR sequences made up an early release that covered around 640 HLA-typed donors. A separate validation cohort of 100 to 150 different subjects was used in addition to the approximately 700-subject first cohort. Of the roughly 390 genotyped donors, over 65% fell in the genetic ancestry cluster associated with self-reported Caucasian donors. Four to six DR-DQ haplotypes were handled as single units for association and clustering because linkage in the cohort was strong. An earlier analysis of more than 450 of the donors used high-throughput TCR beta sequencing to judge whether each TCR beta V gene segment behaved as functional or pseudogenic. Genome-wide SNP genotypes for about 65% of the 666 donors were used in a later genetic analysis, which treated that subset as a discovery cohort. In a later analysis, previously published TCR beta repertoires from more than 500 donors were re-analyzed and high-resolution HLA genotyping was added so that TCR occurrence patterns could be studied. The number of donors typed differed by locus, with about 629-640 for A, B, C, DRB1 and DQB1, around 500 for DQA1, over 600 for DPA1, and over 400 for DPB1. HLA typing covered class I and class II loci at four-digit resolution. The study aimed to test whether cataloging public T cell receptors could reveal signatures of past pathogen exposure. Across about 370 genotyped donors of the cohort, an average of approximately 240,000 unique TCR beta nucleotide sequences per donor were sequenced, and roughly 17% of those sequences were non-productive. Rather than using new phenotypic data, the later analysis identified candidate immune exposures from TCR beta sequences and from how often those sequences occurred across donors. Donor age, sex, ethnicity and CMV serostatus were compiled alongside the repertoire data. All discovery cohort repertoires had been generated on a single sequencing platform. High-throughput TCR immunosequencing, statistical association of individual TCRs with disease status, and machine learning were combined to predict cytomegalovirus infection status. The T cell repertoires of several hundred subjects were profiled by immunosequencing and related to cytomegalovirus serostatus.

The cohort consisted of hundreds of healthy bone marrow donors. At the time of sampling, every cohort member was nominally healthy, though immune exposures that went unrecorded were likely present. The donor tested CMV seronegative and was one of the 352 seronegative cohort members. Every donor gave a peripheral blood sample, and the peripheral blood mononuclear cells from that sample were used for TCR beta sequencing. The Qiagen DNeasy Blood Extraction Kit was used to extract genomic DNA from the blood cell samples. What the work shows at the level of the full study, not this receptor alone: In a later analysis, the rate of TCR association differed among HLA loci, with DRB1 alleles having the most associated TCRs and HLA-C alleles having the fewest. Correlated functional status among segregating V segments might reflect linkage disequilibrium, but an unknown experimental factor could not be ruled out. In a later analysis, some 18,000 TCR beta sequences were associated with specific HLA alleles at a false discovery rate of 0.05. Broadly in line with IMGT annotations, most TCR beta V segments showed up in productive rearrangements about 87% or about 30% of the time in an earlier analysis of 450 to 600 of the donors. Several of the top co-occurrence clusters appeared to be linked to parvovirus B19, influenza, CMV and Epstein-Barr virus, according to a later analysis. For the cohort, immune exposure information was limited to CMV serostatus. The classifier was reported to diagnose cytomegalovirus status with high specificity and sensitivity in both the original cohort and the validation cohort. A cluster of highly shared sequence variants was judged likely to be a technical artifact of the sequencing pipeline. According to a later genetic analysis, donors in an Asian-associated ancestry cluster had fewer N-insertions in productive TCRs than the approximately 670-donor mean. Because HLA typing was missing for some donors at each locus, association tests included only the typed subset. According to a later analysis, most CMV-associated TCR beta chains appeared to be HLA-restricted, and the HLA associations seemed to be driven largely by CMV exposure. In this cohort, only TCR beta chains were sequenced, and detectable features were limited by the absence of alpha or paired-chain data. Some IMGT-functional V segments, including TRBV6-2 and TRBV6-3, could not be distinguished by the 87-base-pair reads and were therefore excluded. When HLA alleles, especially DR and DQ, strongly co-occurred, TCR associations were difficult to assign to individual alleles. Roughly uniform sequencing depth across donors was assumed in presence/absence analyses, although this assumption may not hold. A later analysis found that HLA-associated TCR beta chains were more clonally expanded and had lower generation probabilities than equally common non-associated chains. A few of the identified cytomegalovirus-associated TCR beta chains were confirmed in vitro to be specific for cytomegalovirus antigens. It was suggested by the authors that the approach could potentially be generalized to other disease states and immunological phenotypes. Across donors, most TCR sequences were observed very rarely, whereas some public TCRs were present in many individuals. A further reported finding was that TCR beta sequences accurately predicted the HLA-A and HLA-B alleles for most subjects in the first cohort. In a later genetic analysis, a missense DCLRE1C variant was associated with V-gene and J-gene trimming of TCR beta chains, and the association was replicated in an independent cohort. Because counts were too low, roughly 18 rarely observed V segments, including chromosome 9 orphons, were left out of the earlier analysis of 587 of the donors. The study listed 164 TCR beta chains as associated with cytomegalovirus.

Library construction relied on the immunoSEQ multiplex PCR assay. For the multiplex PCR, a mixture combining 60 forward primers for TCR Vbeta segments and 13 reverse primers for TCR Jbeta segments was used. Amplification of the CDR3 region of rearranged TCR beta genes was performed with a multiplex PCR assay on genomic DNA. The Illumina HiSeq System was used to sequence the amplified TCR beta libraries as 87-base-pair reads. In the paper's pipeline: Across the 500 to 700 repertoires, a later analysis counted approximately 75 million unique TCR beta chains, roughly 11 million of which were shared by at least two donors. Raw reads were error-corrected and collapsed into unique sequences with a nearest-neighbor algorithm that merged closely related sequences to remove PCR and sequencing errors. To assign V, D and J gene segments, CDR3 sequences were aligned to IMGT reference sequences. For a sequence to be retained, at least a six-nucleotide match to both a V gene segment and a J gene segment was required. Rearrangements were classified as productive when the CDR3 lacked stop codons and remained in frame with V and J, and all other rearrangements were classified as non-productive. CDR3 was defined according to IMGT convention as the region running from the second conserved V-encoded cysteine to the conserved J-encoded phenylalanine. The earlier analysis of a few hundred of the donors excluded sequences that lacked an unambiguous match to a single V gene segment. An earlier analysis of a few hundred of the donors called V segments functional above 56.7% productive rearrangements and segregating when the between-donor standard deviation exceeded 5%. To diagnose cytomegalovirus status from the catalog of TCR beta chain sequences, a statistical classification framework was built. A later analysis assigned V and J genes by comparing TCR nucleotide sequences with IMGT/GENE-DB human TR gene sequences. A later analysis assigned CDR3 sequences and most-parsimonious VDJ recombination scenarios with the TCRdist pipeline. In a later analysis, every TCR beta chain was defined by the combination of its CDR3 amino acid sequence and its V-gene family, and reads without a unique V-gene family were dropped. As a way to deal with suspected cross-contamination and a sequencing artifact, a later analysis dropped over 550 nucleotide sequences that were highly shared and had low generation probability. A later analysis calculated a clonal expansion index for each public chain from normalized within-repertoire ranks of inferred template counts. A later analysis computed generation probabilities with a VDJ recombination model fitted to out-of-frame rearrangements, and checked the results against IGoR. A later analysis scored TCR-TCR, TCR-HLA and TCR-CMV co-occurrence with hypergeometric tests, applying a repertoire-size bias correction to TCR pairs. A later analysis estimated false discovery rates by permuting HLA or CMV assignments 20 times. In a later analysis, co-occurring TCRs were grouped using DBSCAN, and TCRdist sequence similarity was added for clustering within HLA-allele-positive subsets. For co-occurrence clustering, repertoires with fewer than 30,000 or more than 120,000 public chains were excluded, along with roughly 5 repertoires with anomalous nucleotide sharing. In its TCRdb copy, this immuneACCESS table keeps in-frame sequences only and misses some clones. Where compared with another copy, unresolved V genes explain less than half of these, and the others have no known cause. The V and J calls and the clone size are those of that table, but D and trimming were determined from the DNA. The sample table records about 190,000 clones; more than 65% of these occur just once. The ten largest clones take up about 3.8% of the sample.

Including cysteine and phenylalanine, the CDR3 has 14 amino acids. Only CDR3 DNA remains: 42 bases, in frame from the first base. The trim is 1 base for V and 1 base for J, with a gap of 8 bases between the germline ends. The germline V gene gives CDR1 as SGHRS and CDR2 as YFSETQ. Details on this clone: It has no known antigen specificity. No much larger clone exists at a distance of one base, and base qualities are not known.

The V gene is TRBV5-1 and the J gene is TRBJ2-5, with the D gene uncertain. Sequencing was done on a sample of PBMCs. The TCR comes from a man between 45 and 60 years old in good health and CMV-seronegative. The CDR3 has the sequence CASSLMSSQETQYF. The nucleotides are TGCGCCAGCAGCTTGATGTCCAGCCAAGAGACCCAGTACTTC.